This TCR beta chain was retrieved from a study of T-cell reconstitution after alpha-beta-depleted transplantation in children (TCRdb year 2016). Background for the entire study: Using TCR repertoire profiling, the study quantitatively followed how T-cell immune reconstitution unfolded in children after TCRalphabeta/CD19-depleted allogeneic hematopoietic cell transplantation.

Library creation used PCR. The sequencer listed for this sample is Illumina HiSeq 2500. TCR library preparation used molecular barcoding, with unique molecular identifiers applied to normalize quantification of the TCRbeta repertoire. TCRdb reprocessed the public reads (quality trimming at Q25 with fastp, clone calling with MiXCR) and kept in-frame beta chains. Merged by CDR3 protein, the rows form single entries marked with the most common genes and DNA. The table for this sample lists more than 250,000 distinct CDR3 sequences; almost 10% of them were counted only once. The top ten clonotypes cover 9.5% to 13% of the sample. This clonotype was seen ten or more times. Its target antigen remains unknown. No much larger clone is present one base from it, and per-base qualities are unavailable. The CDR3 runs 14 residues from the cysteine to the phenylalanine. The kept DNA is CDR3 alone, 42 bases in frame from the first base. V has 1 base trimmed and J has 2 bases trimmed; junction bases matching no gene number 2. The germline V gene supplies CDR1 SGHRS and CDR2 YFSETQ.

The chain links TRBV5-1 with TRBJ2-7; 8 middle bases align to TRBD1. This TCR came from a human donor who donated a stem cell graft to a child with SCID. This specimen was PBMCs from the stem cell graft donor, taken from the stem cell graft. At the DNA level, the sequence is TGCGCCAGCAGCTTGCCGGACAGGGCCTACGAGCAGTACTTC. Its protein reads: CASSLPDRAYEQYF.